What follows are 25 T cell receptor beta chains derived from one specimen sequenced in a study of cytomegalovirus exposure and HLA in healthy donors. TCRdb keeps only in-frame clones here, not all; method: immunoSEQ multiplex PCR. The sample gives hundreds of thousands of clones, 83% of which show up once; 5.5% to 6.5% is in the top ten. Source material: PBMCs. These receptors originate from a young woman in good health and CMV-seronegative.

The genes are TRBV27 and TRBJ1-2, with 8 bases fitting TRBD1. The CDR3 has 17 amino acids. V dropped 5 bases and J dropped 0; count of bases not matched to a gene: 11. The V gene's germline CDR1 is MNHEY and CDR2 SMNVEV (reference sequence). The CDR3 region has the DNA TGTGCCAGCAGTCCGAAGCTTGGGACAGGAGCTAACTATGGCTACACCTTC. Translation: CASSPKLGTGANYGYTF.

The V gene is TRBV29-1, the J gene TRBJ1-1; TRBD1 is a possible D gene (6 bases). Looked up from germline, CDR1 is SQVTM and CDR2 is ANQGSEA. CDR3 length: 14 residues. V lost 7 bases to trimming and J lost 1 base, with 16 bases between them. The CDR3 protein is CSAKAGTSNTEAFF. The DNA of the CDR3 is TGCAGCGCCAAGGCCGGGACATCGAACACTGAAGCTTTCTTT.

The chain uses TRBV6-5 and TRBJ1-4, with D perhaps matching TRBD1 (6 bases). This CDR3 spans 12 amino acids. The V end was cut by 6 bases, the J end by 9 bases, with 11 bases between. CDR1 is MNHEY and CDR2 is SVGAGI in the germline V gene. The CDR3 loop reads CASSTQGQKLFF. CDR3 bases: TGTGCCAGCAGCACACAGGGTCAAAAACTGTTTTTT.

The chain couples TRBV2 to TRBJ1-6; perhaps TRBD1 as D (6 bases). CDR1 and CDR2 from the germline V gene are SNHLY and FYNNEI. Trimming removed 3 bases from V and 5 bases from J, with 14 bases in between. The CDR3 loop spans 16 amino acids. The CDR3 here is CASSEDSGGNNSPLHF. CDR3 in DNA: TGTGCCAGCAGTGAGGACAGCGGGGGGAATAATTCACCCCTCCACTTT.

This chain joins TRBV27 and TRBJ1-4, with TRBD1 as a possible D gene (6 bases). This CDR3 is 14 amino acids long. Germline CDR1 is MNHEY and CDR2 is SMNVEV (reference sequence). Deletions cut 1 base from V and 6 bases from J, with 9 bases between. The CDR3 nucleotides are TGTGCCAGCAGTTTATGGGGGCGGGATGAAAAACTGTTTTTT. It encodes CASSLWGRDEKLFF.

J is TRBJ2-5 and V is TRBV29-1; tentatively, D is TRBD1 (5 bases). CDR3 length: 13 residues. Germline V CDR1 and CDR2: SQVTM, ANQGSEA. V was clipped by 7 bases and J by 5 bases, with 17 bases between them. The CDR3 here is CSALSQGQETQYF. The CDR3 nucleotides read TGCAGCGCCCTCTCGCAGGGTCAGGAGACCCAGTACTTC.

This sequence joins TRBV18 and TRBJ1-5; possible D gene TRBD1, 5 bases. This CDR3 is 14 amino acids long. V gave up 6 bases and J gave up 1 base, with 10 bases separating them. Germline CDR1 and CDR2: KGHSH and LQKENI. In DNA form, the CDR3 reads TGTGCCAGCTCCACCGACAGAAGCAATCAGCCCCAGCATTTT. Translating gives CASSTDRSNQPQHF.

Of note for this clone: Other nucleotide sequences from this sample produce the same CDR3. The genes are TRBV9 and TRBJ2-7, with no clear D. Germline V CDR1 and CDR2: SGDLS, YYNGEE. Trimming stripped 4 bases from V and 0 bases from J, with 5 bases between. The CDR3 contains 12 residues. The CDR3 spells CASSSSSYEQYF. The CDR3 DNA sequence: TGTGCCAGCAGCTCCTCCTCCTACGAGCAGTACTTC.

The chain has TRBV29-1 and TRBJ1-1; D gene ambiguous. V was trimmed by 7 bases and J by 3 bases, leaving 15 bases between them. Germline CDR1 is SQVTM and CDR2 is ANQGSEA. This CDR3 comprises 13 residues. The CDR3, as DNA: TGCAGCGCTGAGGTTGCCAGAGACACTGAAGCTTTCTTT. It yields the protein CSAEVARDTEAFF.

V gene TRBV6-1 combines with J gene TRBJ2-7; D is undetermined. The germline V and J ends were trimmed by 6 bases and 6 bases, with 18 bases remaining between them. CDR1 is MNHNS and CDR2 is SASEGT in the germline V gene. The CDR3 totals 14 residues. Here the CDR3 reads CASSDLSRSGEQYF. The DNA of the CDR3 is TGTGCCAGCAGCGACCTATCCCGCTCGGGCGAGCAGTACTTC.

The chain is built from TRBV5-1 and TRBJ2-3, with 7 bases matching TRBD2. Germline assignment: CDR1 SGHRS and CDR2 YFSETQ. The CDR3 runs 13 residues. Unmatched junction bases numbered 1, after V lost 1 base and J lost 5 bases. CDR3 bases: TGCGCCAGCAGCTTGACGGGGGGAGATACGCAGTATTTT. Amino acids: CASSLTGGDTQYF.

A single count supports this clone. The chain joins TRBV6-8 to TRBJ2-5; D remains unclear. V lost 4 bases and J lost 4, with 7 bases in between. This CDR3 region has 12 residues. CDR1 and CDR2 from the germline V gene are MNHGY and SAAAGT. The CDR3 DNA reads as TGTGCCAGCAGTTTCCGGCTAGAGACCCAGTACTTC. It is translated as CASSFRLETQYF.

This chain connects TRBV5-1 to TRBJ1-4; unclear D gene. The CDR3 runs 15 residues. Germline V gene data show CDR1 as SGHRS and CDR2 as YFSETQ. V was clipped by 4 bases and J by 8 bases, with 18 bases between them. CDR3 region: CASSLLSGRDEKLFF. The CDR3 DNA follows: TGCGCCAGCAGCCTACTTAGCGGACGCGACGAAAAACTGTTTTTT. The whole variable domain, remainder taken from reference TRBV5-1 and TRBJ1-4, is KAGVTQTPRYLIKTRGQQVTLSCSPISGHRSVSWYQQTPGQGLQFLFEYFSETQRNKGNFPGRFSGRQFSNSRSEMNVSTLELGDSALYLCASSLLSGRDEKLFFGSGTQLSVL.

The chain has TRBV20-1 and TRBJ2-7; D is uncertain. In germline, CDR1 is DFQATT, CDR2 SNEGSKA (reference sequence). The V and J ends lost 6 bases and 0 bases respectively, with 6 bases between them. The CDR3 extends over 11 amino acids. CDR3 sequence (DNA): TGCAGTGCCGCCCGCTCCTACGAGCAGTACTTC. As protein: CSAARSYEQYF.

The chain employs TRBV6-1 and TRBJ2-7; D call uncertain. V was trimmed by 3 bases and J by 0 bases, leaving 15 bases between them. Germline lookup yields CDR1 MNHNS and CDR2 SASEGT. CDR3 length: 16 residues. CDR3 residues: CASSDPGGSLSYEQYF. The CDR3 DNA sequence: TGTGCCAGCAGTGACCCGGGCGGCTCCCTCTCCTACGAGCAGTACTTC.

The V call is TRBV9, the J call TRBJ2-1; 13 bases align to TRBD2. The V gene's germline CDR1 is SGDLS and CDR2 YYNGEE. The CDR3 runs to 16 residues. V gave up 5 bases and J gave up 2 bases; unmatched junction bases: 4. CDR3 protein: CASSTSGRAPYNEQFF. The CDR3 DNA follows: TGTGCCAGCAGTACTAGCGGGAGGGCTCCCTACAATGAGCAGTTCTTC.

The chain couples TRBV5-1 to TRBJ2-1; D gene ambiguous. The CDR3 has 16 residues. V lost 0 bases to trimming and J lost 3 bases, with 13 bases between them. Germline lookup yields CDR1 SGHRS and CDR2 YFSETQ. CDR3: CASSLGVRSFYNEQFF. The CDR3 nucleotides read TGCGCCAGCAGCTTGGGTGTTAGGAGCTTCTACAATGAGCAGTTCTTC.

This chain connects TRBV7-2 to TRBJ1-1; D is unresolved. The CDR3 extends over 13 amino acids. V dropped 1 base and J dropped 4 bases, with 7 bases sitting between them. Germline V gives CDR1 SGHTA, CDR2 FQGNSA. DNA of the CDR3: TGTGCCAGCAGCTTAGTGCCGTCCACTGAAGCTTTCTTT. This encodes CASSLVPSTEAFF.

The CDR3 protein is CAWSSEAGNSYNEQFF. CDR3 bases: TGTGCCTGGAGTTCGGAGGCGGGGAACTCCTACAATGAGCAGTTCTTC. This chain joins TRBV30 and TRBJ2-1; D may be TRBD2 (6 bases). Germline values: CDR1 GTSNPN, CDR2 SVGIG (reference sequence). V shed 2 bases and J shed 0 bases, with 14 bases lying between them. The CDR3 length is 16 residues.

The chain recombines TRBV30 with TRBJ1-2; no clear D gene. Germline CDR1 GTSNPN, CDR2 SVGIG (reference sequence). V was cut by 3 bases and J by 5 bases, with 13 bases left in between. This CDR3 is built from 13 residues. CDR3 nucleotides: TGTGCCTGGAGCCCTAGTAGTTCATATGGCTACACCTTC. Encoded protein: CAWSPSSSYGYTF.

J is TRBJ1-5 and V is TRBV7-8, with 7 bases that match TRBD1. The CDR3 runs 14 residues. Trimming at V came to 3 bases and at J to 2 bases, leaving 1 base not matched to a gene. Germline-derived CDR1 and CDR2 are SGHVS and FQNEAQ. The CDR3 protein is CASSFGTGNQPQHF. CDR3 nucleotide sequence: TGTGCCAGCAGCTTTGGGACAGGCAATCAGCCCCAGCATTTT.

The chain uses TRBV28 and TRBJ2-7, with D unresolved. The CDR3 spans 11 residues. Trimming took 5 bases from V and 4 from J, leaving 6 bases between them. The germline V gene encodes CDR1 MDHEN and CDR2 SYDVKM. The CDR3 loop reads CASSTNYEQYF. For the CDR3, the DNA is TGTGCCAGCAGTACCAATTACGAGCAGTACTTC.

The chain combines TRBV4-2 with TRBJ1-2; D gene ambiguous. The CDR3 totals 13 residues. Trimming shortened V by 4 bases and J by 6 bases, and 12 bases separated the two germline ends. The germline V gene has CDR1 LGHNA and CDR2 YNFKEQ. CDR3 loop: CASSPAGLDGYTF. In nucleotides, the CDR3 is TGTGCCAGCAGCCCCGCAGGTCTCGATGGCTACACCTTC.

This clone was counted a few times. This chain links TRBV2 with TRBJ1-2, with no clear D. V was shortened by 7 bases and J by 8 bases, with 17 bases between the two germline ends. The CDR3 runs to 13 residues. CDR1 and CDR2 from the germline V gene are SNHLY and FYNNEI. CDR3 amino acids: CASTGTSPGGYTF. The CDR3 bases are TGTGCCAGCACCGGAACGTCCCCGGGGGGCTACACCTTC.

This chain joins TRBV5-1 and TRBJ2-1; D is unresolved. Per the germline V gene, CDR1 is SGHRS and CDR2 is YFSETQ. This CDR3 contains 15 residues. The germline V and J ends were trimmed by 4 bases and 0 bases, with 11 bases remaining between them. CDR3 sequence: CASSLYSSSYNEQFF. DNA of the CDR3: TGCGCCAGCAGCCTCTACAGCAGCTCCTACAATGAGCAGTTCTTC.